This paragraph reports one T cell receptor beta chain. This table comes from immunoSEQ multiplex PCR, and its TCRdb copy is limited to in-frame clones, with some not included. The sample includes around 59,000 clones, 65% to 80% seen only once; the top ten take 9.7%. The data derive from a study of blood T cell repertoires in COVID-19. The wider study: Donors in the United States, Italy and Spain gave samples during acute or convalescent COVID-19. T cells, B-cell-depleted T cells, or PBMCs provided the cDNA or gDNA that served as material.

This sequence originates from a human donor in a cohort sampled during active COVID-19. The sample consisted of peripheral blood.

CDR3 loop: CASSQRGGTGPYF. CDR3 nucleotides: TGTGCCAGCAGCCAACGCGGAGGGACGGGTCCGTACTTC. The chain recombines TRBV3-1 (or the pseudogene TRBV3-2) with TRBJ2-7; the D gene is possibly TRBD2 (6 bases). Germline values: CDR1 LGHDT, CDR2 YNNKEL (reference sequence). Trimming shortened V by 2 bases and J by 12 bases, and 17 bases separated the two germline ends. There are 13 residues in the CDR3.